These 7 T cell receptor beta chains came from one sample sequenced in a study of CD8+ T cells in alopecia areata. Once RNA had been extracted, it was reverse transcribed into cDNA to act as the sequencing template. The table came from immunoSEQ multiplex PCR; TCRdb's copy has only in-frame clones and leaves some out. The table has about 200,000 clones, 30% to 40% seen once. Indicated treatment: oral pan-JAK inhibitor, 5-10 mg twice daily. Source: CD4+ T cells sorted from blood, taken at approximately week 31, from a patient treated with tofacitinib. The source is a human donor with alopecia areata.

CDR3 protein: CASSGQGAANEKLFF. The CDR3 DNA reads TGTGCCAGCAGTGGACAGGGTGCGGCTAATGAAAAACTGTTTTTT. The rearrangement joins TRBV2 to TRBJ1-4; 7 nucleotides align to TRBD1. CDR1 and CDR2 (germline): SNHLY, FYNNEI. This CDR3 spans 15 amino acids. Losses at the gene ends were 4 bases for V and 3 bases for J; bases not matched to a gene: 5. The complete variable domain, with remaining parts taken from reference TRBV2 and TRBJ1-4, reads EPEVTQTPSHQVTQMGQEVILRCVPISNHLYFYWYRQILGQKVEFLVSFYNNEISEKSEIFDDQFSVERPDGSNFTLKIRSTKLEDSAMYFCASSGQGAANEKLFFGSGTQLSVL.

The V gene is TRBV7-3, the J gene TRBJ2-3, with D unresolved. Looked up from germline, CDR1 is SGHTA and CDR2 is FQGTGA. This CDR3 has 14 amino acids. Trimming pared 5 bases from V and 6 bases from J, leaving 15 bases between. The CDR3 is CASSPSPSRDTQYF. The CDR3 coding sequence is TGTGCCAGCAGCCCCTCCCCATCAAGGGATACGCAGTATTTT.

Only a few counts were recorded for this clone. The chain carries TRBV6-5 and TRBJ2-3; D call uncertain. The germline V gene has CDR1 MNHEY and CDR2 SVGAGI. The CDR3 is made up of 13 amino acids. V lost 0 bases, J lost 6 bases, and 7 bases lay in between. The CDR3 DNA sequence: TGTGCCAGCAGTTACTCTCCGGATGATACGCAGTATTTT. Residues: CASSYSPDDTQYF.

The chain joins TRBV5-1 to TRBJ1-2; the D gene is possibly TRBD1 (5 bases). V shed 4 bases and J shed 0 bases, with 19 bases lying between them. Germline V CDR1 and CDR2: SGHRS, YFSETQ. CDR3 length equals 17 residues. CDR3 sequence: CASSKTNQGRANYGYTF. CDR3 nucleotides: TGCGCCAGCAGCAAGACCAACCAGGGCAGAGCTAACTATGGCTACACCTTC. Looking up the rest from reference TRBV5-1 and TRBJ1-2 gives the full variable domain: KAGVTQTPRYLIKTRGQQVTLSCSPISGHRSVSWYQQTPGQGLQFLFEYFSETQRNKGNFPGRFSGRQFSNSRSEMNVSTLELGDSALYLCASSKTNQGRANYGYTFGSGTRLTVV.

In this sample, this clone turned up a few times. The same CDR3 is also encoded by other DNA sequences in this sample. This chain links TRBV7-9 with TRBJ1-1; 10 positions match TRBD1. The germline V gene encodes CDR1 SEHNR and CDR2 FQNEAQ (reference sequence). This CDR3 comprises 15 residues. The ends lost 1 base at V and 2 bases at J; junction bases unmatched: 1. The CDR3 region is CASSLGDRGNTEAFF. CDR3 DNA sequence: TGTGCCAGCAGCTTAGGGGACAGGGGAAACACTGAAGCTTTCTTT.

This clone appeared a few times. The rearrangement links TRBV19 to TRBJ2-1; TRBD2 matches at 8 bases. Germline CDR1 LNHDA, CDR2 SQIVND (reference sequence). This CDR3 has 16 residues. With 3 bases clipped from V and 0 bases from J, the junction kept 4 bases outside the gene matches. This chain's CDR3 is CASSIPGTSSYNEQFF. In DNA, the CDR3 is TGTGCCAGTAGTATCCCCGGGACTAGCTCCTACAATGAGCAGTTCTTC. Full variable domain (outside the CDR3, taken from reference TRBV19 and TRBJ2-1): DGGITQSPKYLFRKEGQNVTLSCEQNLNHDAMYWYRQDPGQGLRLIYYSQIVNDFQKGDIAEGYSVSREKKESFPLTVTSAQKNPTAFYLCASSIPGTSSYNEQFFGPGTRLTVL.

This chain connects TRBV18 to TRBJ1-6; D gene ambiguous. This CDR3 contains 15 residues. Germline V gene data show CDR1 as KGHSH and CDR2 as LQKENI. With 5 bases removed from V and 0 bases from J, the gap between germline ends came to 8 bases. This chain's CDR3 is CASSLQSSYNSPLHF. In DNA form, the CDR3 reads TGTGCCAGCTCATTACAGAGCTCCTATAATTCACCCCTCCACTTT.